This T cell receptor beta chain was identified during a study of a mutant IDH1 vaccine in newly diagnosed glioma. The wider study: Those enrolled had earlier been treated with radiotherapy, temozolomide, or both, mostly both. Findings and limits, study-wide: 93.3% of patients showed vaccine-induced immune responses across multiple MHC alleles. Apparently, pseudoprogression bore no relation to changes among the top peripheral T cell clonotypes.

The time point is: baseline, week 1 (first vaccination visit). This sample's treatment: pre-vaccination baseline after standard-of-care therapy. Every donor had a new WHO grade 3 or 4 astrocytoma that was IDH1-mutant, with loss of nuclear ATRX. This clone was seen a single time. What it recognizes is unknown. Repertoires were generated with immunoSEQ multiplex PCR, while TCRdb's copy carries only in-frame clones and drops some. In the table there are roughly 16,000 clones, about 80% of which are singletons. This receptor was taken from a man aged 35 to 55 with glioma. This specimen was PBMCs, taken from a glioma patient treated with radiotherapy, temozolomide or both.

This CDR3 reads CASSKSYGNTEAFF. CDR3 in DNA: TGTGCCAGCAGCAAATCATATGGGAACACTGAAGCTTTCTTT. The rearrangement uses TRBV2 and TRBJ1-1; D uncertain. V lost 6 bases to trimming and J lost 1 base, with 12 bases between them. Germline assignment: CDR1 SNHLY and CDR2 FYNNEI. CDR3 size: 14 residues.